This T cell receptor beta chain was captured in a study of regulatory T cells in long-lasting Graves disease. Study results and caveats: Persistent disease favored TRBV28, TRBJ1-2 and TRBJ2-5.

Trimming pared 5 bases from V and 2 bases from J, leaving 32 bases between. In germline, CDR1 is DFQATT, CDR2 SNEGSKA (reference sequence). The CDR3 runs 20 residues. This clonotype showed up many times. Its matching antigen is unknown. Time point indicated: newly diagnosed GD, antithyroid drugs for less than 3 months. The TCR library was prepared using RNA isolated from PBMCs. Investigators prepared the TCR beta libraries by applying iRepertoire HTBI primers and Arm-PCR of CDR3 regions. In TCRdb, the multiplex PCR reads were re-called with MiXCR into one record per CDR3 protein. The sample records roughly 420,000 distinct CDR3 sequences, over 15% being singletons. These data also formed part of another study, on T cells in Graves' hyperthyroidism and ophthalmopathy. As that study records: Researchers found most expanded thyroid clonotypes above 0.001 in blood as well.

Sample: peripheral blood mononuclear cells (PBMCs), taken at new diagnosis, from a patient treated with antithyroid drugs. The J gene is TRBJ2-3, the V gene TRBV20-1; maybe TRBD1 (6 bases). This clonotype originated in a woman between 18 and 29 years old with Graves disease. The CDR3 spells CSALPVTIQTGMGATDTQYF. CDR3 coding DNA: TGCAGTGCTCTCCCCGTAACGATACAAACAGGGATGGGTGCCACAGATACGCAGTATTTT.